The 32 T cell receptor beta chains presented below share a single source sample, sequenced in a study of T cell repertoires in cytomegalovirus infection. TCRdb recomputed calls from the reads with MiXCR, one row per CDR3 protein. The data hold about 240,000 distinct CDR3 sequences, with approximately 6.7% observed a single time. Sequenced sample: PBMCs. Every receptor here comes from a human donor in good health (CMV status not recorded). Some clones in this sample may be carry-over from other donors' samples.

This clonotype was observed at least ten times. CDR3 region: CASSYSMTLANTGELFF. The CDR3 DNA reads as TGTGCCAGCAGTTACTCTATGACATTGGCGAACACCGGGGAGCTGTTTTTT. This chain uses TRBV6-2 or TRBV6-3 with TRBJ2-2; D not resolved. In germline, CDR1 is MNHEY, CDR2 SVGEGT. The CDR3 is 17 residues long. Trimming pared 0 bases from V and 0 bases from J, leaving 11 bases between.

There are a few counts of this clonotype. The rearrangement joins TRBV6-6 to TRBJ2-1; TRBD2 is a possible D gene (7 bases). CDR3 length: 15 residues. V was pared by 3 bases and J by 7 bases, with 16 bases between. Germline values: CDR1 MNHNY, CDR2 SVGAGI (reference sequence). The CDR3 nucleotides read TGTGCCAGCAGTTATGGGGGGGGCCTAGGGAATGAGCAGTTCTTC. It specifies CASSYGGGLGNEQFF.

In this sample, this clonotype turned up many times. The chain couples TRBV28 to TRBJ1-5; no firm D call. The germline CDR1 and CDR2 sequences are MDHEN and SYDVKM. The CDR3 contains 13 residues. V was clipped by 6 bases and J by 7 bases, with 13 bases between them. Here the CDR3 reads CASSYGLVQPQHF. The CDR3 DNA is TGTGCCAGCAGCTACGGCTTGGTCCAGCCCCAGCATTTT.

In this sample, this clonotype turned up many times. This sequence joins TRBV28 and TRBJ2-7; D unclear. Germline V gene sequence: CDR1 MDHEN, CDR2 SYDVKM. V lost 5 bases and J 7 bases, leaving 12 bases between the germline ends. This CDR3 comprises 12 residues. CDR3 DNA sequence: TGTGCCAGCAGTGGCCGGGTCCAAGAGCAGTACTTC. Translated: CASSGRVQEQYF.

This clonotype was seen ten or more times. This chain links TRBV28 with TRBJ1-1; D ambiguous. The V end lost 6 bases, the J end lost 7 bases, and 6 bases lay between the germline ends. The CDR3 has 10 residues. Germline loops: CDR1 MDHEN, CDR2 SYDVKM. CDR3 loop: CASRDSEAFF. The DNA of the CDR3 is TGTGCCAGCAGGGATAGTGAAGCTTTCTTT.

This clonotype was seen at least ten times. The rearrangement uses TRBV7-3 and TRBJ1-2, with D perhaps matching TRBD1 (6 bases). The CDR3 runs 15 residues. The germline gives CDR1 SGHTA, CDR2 FQGTGA. V lost 2 bases and J lost 1, with 11 bases in between. The CDR3 reads CASSLGGASNYGYTF. DNA for the CDR3: TGTGCCAGCAGCTTAGGGGGGGCGAGTAACTATGGCTACACCTTC.

This clonotype has a count of ten or more. This sequence joins TRBV20-1 and TRBJ1-5; 8 nucleotides match TRBD1. From germline, CDR1 is DFQATT and CDR2 SNEGSKA (reference sequence). Germline trimming cut 3 bases from V and 11 bases from J; bases unmatched to any gene: 15. The CDR3 sequence is 15 residues long. This CDR3 reads CSASVSGGFGVAQHF. The DNA for the CDR3 is TGCAGTGCTAGCGTATCAGGGGGCTTCGGGGTGGCCCAGCATTTT.

This chain joins TRBV6-6 and TRBJ2-6, with a weak D call TRBD1 (5 bases). The CDR3 sequence is 16 residues long. Trimming took 7 bases from V and 2 from J, leaving 15 bases between them. Germline assignment: CDR1 MNHNY and CDR2 SVGAGI (reference sequence). CDR3: CASKTKTDTGANVLTF. CDR3 bases: TGTGCCAGCAAAACAAAGACAGATACTGGGGCCAACGTCCTGACTTTC.

There are many counts of this clonotype. V gene TRBV7-2 combines with J gene TRBJ1-2; 11 nucleotides line up with TRBD1. The V gene end was trimmed by 3 bases and the J gene end by 8 bases; junction bases not matched to a gene: 11. CDR1 SGHTA and CDR2 FQGNSA come from the germline V gene. The CDR3 is made up of 16 amino acids. CDR3 loop: CASSLGGTGGLWGYTF. The CDR3 DNA sequence: TGTGCCAGCAGCTTGGGCGGGACAGGGGGTTTATGGGGCTACACCTTC.

This clonotype was counted only a few times. The chain is built from TRBV7-2 and TRBJ1-2, with D maybe TRBD1 (5 bases). V lost 5 bases to trimming and J lost 8 bases, with 15 bases between them. Per germline, CDR1 SGHTA and CDR2 FQGNSA. CDR3 length: 13 amino acids. The CDR3, as DNA: TGTGCCAGCAGCGGCGGGGGGGAGCGGGGCTACACCTTC. Its translation: CASSGGGERGYTF.

This clonotype was found many times. This chain connects TRBV7-2 to TRBJ1-2, with no clear D. Germline V lookup: CDR1 SGHTA, CDR2 FQGNSA. The CDR3 is 14 amino acids. V was trimmed by 1 base and J by 2 bases, leaving 8 bases between them. The CDR3 reads CASSLGSVNYGYTF. In DNA, the CDR3 is TGTGCCAGCAGCTTAGGATCGGTAAACTATGGCTACACCTTC.

This clonotype turned up a few times. This chain uses TRBV20-1 with TRBJ2-5; 7 positions match TRBD1. Looked up from germline, CDR1 is DFQATT and CDR2 is SNEGSKA (reference sequence). This CDR3 comprises 12 residues. The CDR3 DNA follows: TGCAGCGCAGGGACAGCTGAAGAGACCCAGTACTTC. Protein: CSAGTAEETQYF.

This clonotype was counted at least ten times. The chain is built from TRBV28 and TRBJ2-5; no definite D call. V was trimmed by 7 bases and J by 5 bases, leaving 14 bases between them. Germline V lookup: CDR1 MDHEN, CDR2 SYDVKM. The CDR3 consists of 13 residues. This chain's CDR3 is CASTVDSLETQYF. As DNA, the CDR3 is TGTGCCAGCACCGTCGACTCTCTGGAGACCCAGTACTTC.

This clonotype was picked up many times. The chain employs TRBV7-2 and TRBJ2-7; tentative D call: TRBD2 (6 bases). V lost 4 bases to trimming and J lost 7 bases, with 26 bases between them. This CDR3 is 17 amino acids long. The V gene's germline CDR1 is SGHTA and CDR2 FQGNSA. DNA for the CDR3: TGTGCCAGCAGCTACCACCCTACGAGCGGGCGGAGTACTGAGCAGTACTTC. The encoded protein is CASSYHPTSGRSTEQYF.

This clonotype was counted ten times or more. The chain employs TRBV7-2 and TRBJ2-5, with 11 bases that match TRBD2. This CDR3 has 17 residues. Germline V lookup: CDR1 SGHTA, CDR2 FQGNSA. Germline trimming cut 3 bases from V and 5 bases from J; bases unmatched to any gene: 11. The CDR3 reads CASSFLAGGRTGETQYF. CDR3 nucleotide sequence: TGTGCCAGCAGCTTTCTAGCGGGGGGTCGAACGGGCGAGACCCAGTACTTC.

The table lists this clonotype with many counts. The chain is built from TRBV10-3 and TRBJ2-1, with a weak D call TRBD1 (7 bases). Germline V lookup: CDR1 ENHRY, CDR2 SYGVKD. Trimming removed 0 bases at V and 4 bases at J, with 13 bases between. CDR3 length: 16 amino acids. The CDR3 nucleotides are TGTGCCATCAGTGAGTCTCCAGGGGGGCTGTACAATGAGCAGTTCTTC. As protein: CAISESPGGLYNEQFF.

This clonotype has a count of ten or more. This chain connects TRBV7-2 to TRBJ2-5; 7 bases are shared with TRBD1. The CDR3 runs to 14 residues. Germline V CDR1 and CDR2: SGHTA, FQGNSA. After removal of 7 bases from V and 0 bases from J, the junction contained 5 bases not matched to a gene. CDR3 in amino acids: CASTPQGNQETQYF. The CDR3 DNA sequence: TGTGCCAGCACCCCACAGGGGAACCAAGAGACCCAGTACTTC.

This clonotype was detected many times. This sequence joins TRBV6-2 or TRBV6-3 and TRBJ2-2; 8 positions match TRBD2. From germline, CDR1 is MNHEY and CDR2 SVGEGT. The CDR3 has 15 amino acids. V lost 5 bases, J lost 6 bases, and 8 bases stayed unmatched. The CDR3 bases are TGTGCCAGCAGTAAGGCCCCGGGGGGGGCCGGGGAGCTGTTTTTT. This sequence encodes CASSKAPGGAGELFF.

In regard to this clonotype: Since a much larger clone is just one base distant, this may be a read error. The chain uses TRBV29-1 and TRBJ2-1; 8 bases fit TRBD2. The germline gives CDR1 SQVTM, CDR2 ANQGSEA. The CDR3 spans 14 residues. DNA of the CDR3: TGCAGCGTTGTAACGGGGGGGGCTTACACTGAGCAGTTCTTC. Protein product: CSVVTGGAYTEQFF.

A note on this clonotype: Possible read error: a much larger clone is one base away. This chain connects TRBV7-9 to TRBJ2-1; D is ambiguous. Germline V lookup: CDR1 SEHNR, CDR2 FQNEAQ (reference sequence). The CDR3 totals 15 residues. CDR3 amino acids: CASRWGTIRYDEQFF. CDR3 DNA: TGTGCCAGCAGATGGGGAACTATCCGCTACGATGAGCAGTTCTTC.

This clonotype came up many times. The chain joins TRBV20-1 to TRBJ1-1; TRBD1 is a possible D gene (5 bases). V was shortened by 0 bases and J by 1 base, with 12 bases between the two germline ends. This CDR3 spans 15 amino acids. CDR1 and CDR2 from the germline V gene are DFQATT and SNEGSKA (reference sequence). The CDR3, as DNA: TGCAGTGCTAGAGATGGGGGACGCCCGAACACTGAAGCTTTCTTT. Its translation: CSARDGGRPNTEAFF.

This clonotype was seen at least ten times. The chain combines TRBV29-1 with TRBJ2-7; D perhaps matches TRBD1 (6 bases). This CDR3 has 13 amino acids. Germline CDR1 SQVTM, CDR2 ANQGSEA. Trimming stripped 7 bases from V and 6 bases from J, with 19 bases between. The CDR3 loop is CSASGTTVGEQYF. CDR3 bases: TGCAGCGCTTCCGGGACAACCGTGGGCGAGCAGTACTTC.

This clonotype was observed at least ten times. This chain connects TRBV29-1 to TRBJ1-1, with unresolved D. The ends were cut back, 5 bases at V and 0 bases at J, with 10 bases in the middle. Germline CDR1 reads SQVTM; CDR2 reads ANQGSEA. This CDR3 region has 13 residues. Here the CDR3 reads CSVLLRLNTEAFF. The CDR3 coding sequence is TGCAGCGTTCTCCTTCGGTTGAACACTGAAGCTTTCTTT.

This clonotype was counted ten times or more. V gene TRBV20-1 combines with J gene TRBJ1-2, with TRBD1 matching over 9 bases. CDR1 and CDR2 (germline): DFQATT, SNEGSKA (reference sequence). The CDR3 consists of 13 residues. Trimming removed 5 bases from V and 6 bases from J; junction bases left unmatched: 7. The DNA of the CDR3 is TGCAGTGCTCGACGACAGGGGGTGGATGGCTACACCTTC. It is translated as CSARRQGVDGYTF.

This clonotype was recorded at least ten times. The chain links TRBV6-1 to TRBJ1-2; perhaps TRBD1 as D (5 bases). The CDR3 covers 12 residues. From germline, CDR1 is MNHNS and CDR2 SASEGT. V lost 6 bases, J lost 14 bases, and 19 bases lay in between. The CDR3 sequence: CASSTRGLLWTF. The CDR3 DNA reads TGTGCCAGCAGCACCCGGGGACTCCTCTGGACCTTC.

The CDR3 bases are TGTGCCACCGCCCAGTTACCCCGACAAGAGACCCAGTACTTC. Translation: CATAQLPRQETQYF. The rearrangement joins TRBV28 to TRBJ2-5; unclear D gene. V lost 10 bases, J lost 2 bases, and 17 bases lay in between. From germline, CDR1 is MDHEN and CDR2 SYDVKM. The CDR3 contains 14 residues.

The V and J genes are TRBV7-2 and TRBJ2-3, with a tentative D call TRBD2 (6 bases). Per the germline V gene, CDR1 is SGHTA and CDR2 is FQGNSA. The CDR3 has 14 amino acids. V shed 5 bases and J shed 1 base, with 10 bases lying between them. The CDR3 DNA follows: TGTGCCAGCAGCCCACCTAGCGGCACAGATACGCAGTATTTT. Its protein product is CASSPPSGTDTQYF.

The sample holds many counts of this clonotype. The V call is TRBV7-9, the J call TRBJ2-1; D remains unclear. Trimming cost V 3 bases and J 9 bases, with 9 bases left between them. From germline, CDR1 is SEHNR and CDR2 FQNEAQ (reference sequence). The CDR3 consists of 12 residues. DNA of the CDR3: TGTGCCAGCAGCTTCGAAGGACGTGAGCAGTTCTTC. Protein: CASSFEGREQFF. Drawing the rest from reference TRBV7-9 and TRBJ2-1, the complete variable domain is DTGVSQNPRHKITKRGQNVTFRCDPISEHNRLYWYRQTLGQGPEFLTYFQNEAQLEKSRLLSDRFSAERPKGSFSTLEIQRTEQGDSAMYLCASSFEGREQFFGPGTRLTVL.

The chain is built from TRBV27 and TRBJ1-2; D is unclear. Per germline, CDR1 MNHEY and CDR2 SMNVEV (reference sequence). V was pared by 2 bases and J by 6 bases, with 13 bases between. The CDR3 totals 14 residues. The CDR3 sequence is CASSLEGKGNGYTF. In nucleotides, the CDR3 is TGTGCCAGCAGTTTAGAAGGGAAGGGAAATGGCTACACCTTC.

For this clonotype: This may stem from a read error, because a much larger clone lies one nucleotide away. This chain links TRBV29-1 with TRBJ2-5; D perhaps matches TRBD2 (7 bases). The CDR3 is 14 amino acids. The V end lost 4 bases, the J end lost 4 bases, and 16 bases lay between the germline ends. CDR1 and CDR2 from the germline V gene are SQVTM and ANQGSEA. The CDR3 loop is CSVVRGARGETQYF. CDR3 coding DNA: TGCAGCGTTGTTCGGGGGGCGCGAGGAGAGACCCAGTACTTC.

This clonotype has a count of ten or more. The rearrangement joins TRBV6-6 to TRBJ2-7; TRBD1 matches at 10 bases. This CDR3 is built from 16 residues. Unmatched junction bases numbered 8, after V lost 2 bases and J lost 4 bases. Germline V gene data show CDR1 as MNHNY and CDR2 as SVGAGI (reference sequence). The CDR3 here is CASSYPVGTGVYEQYF. In DNA form, the CDR3 reads TGTGCCAGCAGTTACCCCGTCGGGACAGGGGTTTACGAGCAGTACTTC.

This clonotype came up many times. The V and J genes are TRBV2 and TRBJ2-5; 11 nucleotides line up with TRBD2. CDR3 size: 16 residues. Trimming cost V 8 bases and J 2 bases; bases outside gene matches: 10. The germline CDR1 and CDR2 sequences are SNHLY and FYNNEI. The CDR3 nucleotides read TGTGCCAGCGGGAACCTACTAGCGGGGGTACAAGAGACCCAGTACTTC. Its protein product is CASGNLLAGVQETQYF. Combining the CDR3 with reference TRBV2 and TRBJ2-5 gives the whole variable domain EPEVTQTPSHQVTQMGQEVILRCVPISNHLYFYWYRQILGQKVEFLVSFYNNEISEKSEIFDDQFSVERPDGSNFTLKIRSTKLEDSAMYFCASGNLLAGVQETQYFGPGTRLLVL.